Shown below are 17 T cell receptor beta chains from a single sample sequenced in a study of blood T cell repertoires in COVID-19. TCRdb's table, derived via immunoSEQ multiplex PCR, lists solely in-frame clones and lacks some. The sample carries 350,000 to 450,000 clones, 85% recorded once. Sequenced: peripheral blood. The receptor set was obtained from a woman between 18 and 29 years old with acute or convalescent COVID-19.

This clone was recorded a few times. The V call is TRBV4-1, the J call TRBJ2-1; D might be TRBD1 (5 bases). Germline V gene lookup returns CDR1 MGHRA and CDR2 YSYEKL. The CDR3 is made up of 13 amino acids. V lost 3 bases and J 12 bases, leaving 15 bases between the germline ends. DNA of the CDR3: TGCGCCAGCAGCCAGGAAACAGGTGGGGTGCAGTTCTTC. It yields the protein CASSQETGGVQFF.

This clone was recorded only once. The chain combines TRBV9 with TRBJ2-1; TRBD1 matches at 8 bases. CDR1 SGDLS and CDR2 YYNGEE come from the germline V gene. J lost 3 bases, V lost 4 bases, and 3 bases had no gene match. This CDR3 contains 14 residues. The CDR3 sequence: CASSIGQGYNEQFF. The CDR3 DNA reads TGTGCCAGCAGCATCGGACAGGGCTACAATGAGCAGTTCTTC.

This clone was observed a single time. This chain uses TRBV4-1 with TRBJ2-5; 9 nucleotides agree with TRBD1. V gave up 0 bases and J gave up 2 bases; unmatched junction bases: 1. There are 15 residues in the CDR3. CDR1 is MGHRA and CDR2 is YSYEKL in the germline V gene. This CDR3 reads CASSQDGTGQETQYF. Written as DNA, the CDR3 is TGCGCCAGCAGCCAAGATGGGACAGGGCAAGAGACCCAGTACTTC.

V and J are TRBV6-5 and TRBJ1-6; D not resolved. This CDR3 contains 15 residues. In germline, CDR1 is MNHEY, CDR2 SVGAGI. V lost 8 bases, J lost 3 bases, and 14 bases lay in between. CDR3 DNA sequence: TGTGCCAGCGGCGAGGGAATTGACTATAATTCACCCCTCCACTTT. This gives the protein CASGEGIDYNSPLHF.

In the case of this clone: Only one base separates this from a far larger clonotype, so it likely reflects a read error. Other DNA sequences from this sample encode an identical CDR3 as well. V and J are TRBV27 and TRBJ2-3; unclear D gene. From germline, CDR1 is MNHEY and CDR2 SMNVEV (reference sequence). The CDR3 totals 11 residues. V was shortened by 6 bases and J by 2 bases, with 3 bases between the two germline ends. CDR3 amino acids: CASSHTDTQYF. DNA for the CDR3: TGTGCCAGCAGCCACACAGATACGCAGTATTTT.

The CDR3 sequence: CASRSRGSPNTEAFF. The CDR3 bases are TGTGCCAGCCGAAGCCGCGGCAGTCCGAACACTGAAGCTTTCTTT. The rearrangement joins TRBV6-5 to TRBJ1-1; D unresolved. The CDR3 runs 15 residues. Germline V gene lookup returns CDR1 MNHEY and CDR2 SVGAGI. The V and J ends lost 8 bases and 1 base respectively, with 17 bases between them.

V and J are TRBV29-1 and TRBJ2-1; possibly TRBD1 for D (7 bases). The CDR3 is made up of 14 amino acids. Germline V gene data show CDR1 as SQVTM and CDR2 as ANQGSEA. V was shortened by 4 bases and J by 2 bases, with 12 bases between the two germline ends. CDR3 bases: TGCAGCGTTGGGAGGGGGCTAACCTACAATGAGCAGTTCTTC. It encodes CSVGRGLTYNEQFF.

V usage is TRBV28 and J usage is TRBJ1-2; D uncertain. Per the germline V gene, CDR1 is MDHEN and CDR2 is SYDVKM. The CDR3 has 15 amino acids. The germline V and J ends were trimmed by 6 bases and 0 bases, with 14 bases remaining between them. The CDR3 DNA reads TGTGCCAGCAGCGCCCCCGCCGAGGCTAACTATGGCTACACCTTC. Protein product: CASSAPAEANYGYTF.

This clone has just a few counts. This chain uses TRBV18 with TRBJ2-5; a possible D gene is TRBD1 (6 bases). CDR1 and CDR2 (germline): KGHSH, LQKENI. The V end was cut by 6 bases, the J end by 4 bases, with 12 bases between. This CDR3 is built from 13 residues. CDR3 sequence (DNA): TGTGCCAGCTCGTCTCGACAGGTAGAGACCCAGTACTTC. Translation gives CASSSRQVETQYF.

The chain combines TRBV7-9 with TRBJ2-1; D is unresolved. V lost 3 bases to trimming and J lost 8 bases, with 8 bases between them. Germline CDR1 is SEHNR and CDR2 is FQNEAQ (reference sequence). The CDR3 consists of 12 residues. The CDR3 is CASSFNGYEQFF. The CDR3, as DNA: TGTGCCAGCAGCTTTAACGGGTATGAGCAGTTCTTC.

The chain couples TRBV6-1 to TRBJ2-3; maybe TRBD2 (6 bases). V dropped 3 bases and J dropped 3 bases, with 10 bases sitting between them. The CDR3 runs to 14 residues. Germline loops: CDR1 MNHNS, CDR2 SASEGT. The CDR3 protein is CASSDGGRTDTQYF. The CDR3 bases are TGTGCCAGCAGTGACGGGGGTAGGACAGATACGCAGTATTTT.

The rearrangement links TRBV6-1 to TRBJ1-2, with 9 bases identical to TRBD1. From germline, CDR1 is MNHNS and CDR2 SASEGT. The CDR3 spans 14 residues. Trimming removed 5 bases from V and 8 bases from J; junction bases left unmatched: 9. DNA for the CDR3: TGTGCCAGCAGTTCCGTGGGACAGGGCAACGGCTACACCTTC. Translated, it gives CASSSVGQGNGYTF.

The V and J genes are TRBV9 and TRBJ1-4; 7 bases agree with TRBD1. J gave up 7 bases and V 4 bases, and 7 bases lay outside the gene matches. The CDR3 has 14 residues. In germline, CDR1 is SGDLS, CDR2 YYNGEE. CDR3 in amino acids: CASSTTGAGEKLFF. The CDR3 DNA follows: TGTGCCAGCAGCACAACAGGGGCAGGTGAAAAACTGTTTTTT.

V gene TRBV28 combines with J gene TRBJ2-3; TRBD2 matches 9 bases. The length of the CDR3 is 16 residues. V trimming: 3 bases; J trimming: 3 bases; junction bases outside the gene matches: 7. The germline V gene encodes CDR1 MDHEN and CDR2 SYDVKM. CDR3 DNA sequence: TGTGCCAGCAGTTTTACAGCGGGAGGAAGGACAGATACGCAGTATTTT. The encoded protein is CASSFTAGGRTDTQYF.

The chain has TRBV3-1 (or the pseudogene TRBV3-2) and TRBJ1-1, with D perhaps matching TRBD1 (5 bases). The CDR3 extends over 17 amino acids. Germline CDR1 LGHDT, CDR2 YNNKEL (reference sequence). V was pared by 0 bases and J by 4 bases, with 18 bases between. CDR3 loop: CASSQEPVGGIFTEAFF. DNA of the CDR3: TGTGCCAGCAGCCAAGAGCCCGTCGGGGGGATCTTCACTGAAGCTTTCTTT.

This rearrangement joins TRBV6-1 to TRBJ2-1; 11 bases map to TRBD2. This CDR3 comprises 16 residues. V was clipped by 3 bases and J by 7 bases; unmatched bases: 8. In germline, CDR1 is MNHNS, CDR2 SASEGT. The CDR3 is CASSDIAGGTLNEQFF. CDR3 DNA sequence: TGTGCCAGCAGTGACATAGCGGGAGGGACCCTTAATGAGCAGTTCTTC.

V is TRBV24-1 and J is TRBJ1-2, with 10 bases identical to TRBD1. There are 20 residues in the CDR3. CDR1 KGHDR and CDR2 SFDVKD come from the germline V gene. V was pared by 8 bases and J by 1 base, with 21 bases of the junction left unmatched. Here the CDR3 DNA reads TGTGCCACCAAATCGGACAGGGGGGCGCATTTATTACTATTTAACTATGGCTACACCTTC. As protein: CATKSDRGAHLLLFNYGYTF.